The 21 T cell receptor beta chains presented below share a single source sample, sequenced in a study of T-cell reconstitution after alpha-beta-depleted transplantation in children (dated by TCRdb to about 2016). The label giving this sample's treatment or condition can be read as: allogeneic hematopoietic cell transplantation with graft depleted of TCRalphabeta T cells and CD19 B cells. Library preparation used PCR. Sequenced using an Illumina HiSeq 2500. TCR library preparation used molecular barcoding, with unique molecular identifiers applied to normalize quantification of the TCRbeta repertoire. TCRdb's own reprocessing of the public reads used fastp at Q25 and MiXCR and kept productive beta chains. Each entry merges the rows of one CDR3 protein and shows their most common DNA and genes. The sample records 200,000 to 250,000 distinct CDR3 sequences, about 11% of which are singletons. About 30% of the sample belongs to the ten largest clones.

The material was PBMCs, obtained before TCRalphabeta/CD19-depleted stem cell transplant. The receptors were gathered from a child younger than two with acute myeloid leukemia, due to receive a stem cell transplant.

The sample holds many counts of this clonotype. The chain recombines TRBV6-2 or TRBV6-3 with TRBJ2-5; 11 bases are shared with TRBD1. Unmatched junction bases numbered 6, after V lost 2 bases and J lost 4 bases. Germline CDR1 is MNHEY and CDR2 is SVGEGT. The CDR3 spans 16 residues. The CDR3 DNA follows: TGTGCCAGCAGTTACCCGGGACAGGGGGTGTCAGAGACCCAGTACTTC. The encoded protein is CASSYPGQGVSETQYF.

This clonotype was seen at least ten times. The chain is built from TRBV29-1 and TRBJ2-5; 10 nucleotides align to TRBD1. The germline V gene encodes CDR1 SQVTM and CDR2 ANQGSEA. After removal of 6 bases from V and 4 bases from J, the junction contained 5 bases not matched to a gene. The CDR3 contains 13 residues. The CDR3 DNA reads TGCAGCGTGGACAGGGGGGACGGAGAGACCCAGTACTTC. Translation: CSVDRGDGETQYF.

This chain uses TRBV12-3 or TRBV12-4 with TRBJ2-5; 7 bases line up with TRBD1. Losses at the gene ends were 5 bases for V and 7 bases for J; bases not matched to a gene: 1. This CDR3 is 11 amino acids long. This CDR3 is CASSPGGTQYF. In DNA, the CDR3 is TGTGCCAGCAGTCCAGGGGGGACCCAGTACTTC.

This clonotype was seen ten or more times. The V call is TRBV7-2, the J call TRBJ2-7; D is undetermined. From germline, CDR1 is SGHTA and CDR2 FQGNSA. The CDR3 runs 13 residues. Trimming left V 1 base short and J 2 bases short, with 6 bases between. The CDR3 coding sequence is TGTGCCAGCAGCTTAGGGCGGCCCTACGAGCAGTACTTC. It yields the protein CASSLGRPYEQYF.

This clonotype was seen at least ten times. CDR3 amino acids: CSVGWARNTEAFF. CDR3 nucleotide sequence: TGCAGCGTTGGCTGGGCTAGGAACACTGAAGCTTTCTTT. This sequence joins TRBV29-1 and TRBJ1-1, with D hard to call. The CDR3 is 13 amino acids. Germline V lookup: CDR1 SQVTM, CDR2 ANQGSEA. Trimming removed 4 bases from V and 1 base from J, with 10 bases in between.

There are many counts of this clonotype. The CDR3 bases are TGTGCCAGCAGCCAAGATCTTCCGGGACTAGCACCAGATACGCAGTATTTT. Translation: CASSQDLPGLAPDTQYF. The rearrangement joins TRBV4-2 to TRBJ2-3; TRBD2 agrees at 9 bases. CDR1 is LGHNA, CDR2 YNFKEQ, per germline. This CDR3 has 17 residues. V was clipped by 0 bases and J by 4 bases; unmatched bases: 8.

This clonotype was found many times. The V call is TRBV20-1, the J call TRBJ2-2; TRBD1 matches at 9 bases. This CDR3 region has 14 residues. The germline gives CDR1 DFQATT, CDR2 SNEGSKA (reference sequence). V shed 3 bases and J 5 bases; nucleotides not matched to a gene: 4. CDR3 region: CSARGQGGTGELFF. In DNA form, the CDR3 reads TGCAGTGCTAGGGGACAGGGTGGGACCGGGGAGCTGTTTTTT.

The sample holds many counts of this clonotype. CDR3 in DNA: TGCGCCAGCAGCCGTATAGACAGGGACTCTGGAAACACCATATATTTT. The encoded protein is CASSRIDRDSGNTIYF. The chain links TRBV4-1 to TRBJ1-3, with 7 bases fitting TRBD1. V lost 4 bases to trimming and J lost 0 bases; unmatched junction nucleotides: 6. Germline assignment: CDR1 MGHRA and CDR2 YSYEKL. This CDR3 spans 16 amino acids.

About this clonotype itself: Since a much larger clone is just one base distant, this may be a read error. This chain connects TRBV20-1 to TRBJ1-1; D not resolved. The CDR3 consists of 11 residues. The V gene's germline CDR1 is DFQATT and CDR2 SNEGSKA (reference sequence). The CDR3 spells CSASNSLEALF. For the CDR3, the DNA is TGCAGTGCTAGTAATTCTTTGGAAGCTCTCTTT.

This clonotype was recorded many times. This chain uses TRBV2 with TRBJ1-4, with 9 positions matching TRBD1. After removal of 6 bases from V and 7 bases from J, the junction contained 3 bases not matched to a gene. Germline values: CDR1 SNHLY, CDR2 FYNNEI. The CDR3 sequence is 13 residues long. This chain's CDR3 is CASRDRGGEKLFF. The CDR3 coding sequence is TGTGCCAGCAGGGACAGGGGAGGTGAAAAACTGTTTTTT.

This clonotype was observed at least ten times. The chain has TRBV5-1 and TRBJ1-5; D unclear. In germline, CDR1 is SGHRS, CDR2 YFSETQ. This CDR3 spans 15 amino acids. Trimming stripped 3 bases from V and 2 bases from J, with 12 bases between. This CDR3 reads CASSYSPGGNQPQHF. CDR3 coding DNA: TGCGCCAGCAGCTACTCACCCGGAGGCAATCAGCCCCAGCATTTT.

In its sample, this clonotype was seen once. Given a much more abundant clone one base away, this may be a read error. This chain links TRBV20-1 with TRBJ2-7, with TRBD2 matching over 7 bases. The CDR3 totals 14 residues. Germline V CDR1 and CDR2: DFQATT, SNEGSKA (reference sequence). The CDR3 spells CSARRPSGTYEPYF. CDR3 coding DNA: TGCAGTGCTAGAAGGCCTAGCGGAACCTACGAGCCGTACTTC.

This sequence joins TRBV2 and TRBJ2-7, with 13 bases fitting TRBD2. The CDR3 spans 14 residues. V shed 7 bases and J 3 bases; nucleotides not matched to a gene: 3. The germline V gene encodes CDR1 SNHLY and CDR2 FYNNEI. The CDR3 sequence is CASTWTSGSYEQYF. CDR3 DNA: TGTGCCAGCACCTGGACTAGCGGGAGCTACGAGCAGTACTTC.

There are many counts of this clonotype. The chain carries TRBV7-2 and TRBJ2-1; the match to TRBD2 covers 8 bases. Germline V gene data show CDR1 as SGHTA and CDR2 as FQGNSA. The CDR3 covers 16 residues. V gave up 4 bases and J gave up 4 bases; unmatched junction bases: 9. The CDR3 loop is CASSYLIAGPYNEQFF. The CDR3, as DNA: TGTGCCAGCAGCTACCTAATAGCGGGGCCTTACAATGAGCAGTTCTTC.

Ten or more counts support this clonotype. This chain uses TRBV29-1 with TRBJ1-1, with 10 bases fitting TRBD1. V was clipped by 8 bases and J by 6 bases; unmatched bases: 3. This CDR3 is built from 11 residues. Germline V gene data show CDR1 as SQVTM and CDR2 as ANQGSEA. The CDR3 nucleotides read TGCAGCATAGGACAGGGGGCTGAAGCTTTCTTT. It encodes CSIGQGAEAFF.

As to this clonotype: The germline gene is not matched at one end of the junction; a read error may be the cause. This rearrangement joins TRBV14 to TRBJ2-7, with a possible D match to TRBD1 (6 bases). This CDR3 comprises 13 residues. Germline CDR1 SGHDN, CDR2 FVKESK. CDR3 nucleotide sequence: TGTGCCTGCAGCCAAAACACAGGGTCTGACCAGTACTTC. Its protein is CACSQNTGSDQYF. Looking up the rest from reference TRBV14 and TRBJ2-7 gives the full variable domain: EAGVTQFPSHSVIEKGQTVTLRCDPISGHDNLYWYRRVMGKEIKFLLHFVKESKQDESGMPNNRFLAERTGGTYSTLKVQPAELEDSGVYFCACSQNTGSDQYFGPGTRLTVT.

This clonotype was picked up many times. The rearrangement joins TRBV5-4 to TRBJ1-1; D unresolved. V dropped 3 bases and J dropped 2 bases, with 11 bases sitting between them. This CDR3 contains 14 residues. Germline V gene data show CDR1 as SGHNT and CDR2 as YYREEE (reference sequence). DNA for the CDR3: TGTGCCAGCAGCTCTCCGACGGTTAACACTGAAGCTTTCTTT. This encodes CASSSPTVNTEAFF.

This clonotype was counted ten times or more. The CDR3 sequence is CASSLSQLNEKLFF. For the CDR3, the DNA is TGTGCCAGCAGCTTATCTCAGCTAAATGAAAAACTGTTTTTT. The chain has TRBV11-2 and TRBJ1-4; D unresolved. Germline V gene sequence: CDR1 SGHAT, CDR2 FQNNGV. CDR3 length: 14 residues. The ends were cut back, 2 bases at V and 5 bases at J, with 9 bases in the middle.

This chain connects TRBV6-4 to TRBJ1-1, with D uncertain. The V gene's germline CDR1 is MRHNA and CDR2 SNTAGT. The length of the CDR3 is 14 residues. V was clipped by 5 bases and J by 1 base, with 11 bases between them. CDR3 loop: CASSPGIENTEAFF. The CDR3 DNA reads TGTGCCAGCAGTCCCGGGATAGAGAACACTGAAGCTTTCTTT.

This clonotype was seen more than once but under ten times. This chain joins TRBV20-1 and TRBJ2-7, with D unresolved. V dropped 2 bases and J dropped 0 bases, with 11 bases sitting between them. The CDR3 covers 14 residues. Germline V gene sequence: CDR1 DFQATT, CDR2 SNEGSKA (reference sequence). CDR3 loop: CSARIPASSYEQYF. DNA for the CDR3: TGCAGTGCTAGAATTCCGGCATCCTCCTACGAGCAGTACTTC.

At least ten counts were recorded for this clonotype. The chain couples TRBV12-3 or TRBV12-4 to TRBJ1-5; 7 nucleotides match TRBD1. V lost 4 bases and J lost 2; bases outside the gene matches: 2. The CDR3 extends over 14 amino acids. CDR3 bases: TGTGCCAGCAGTTACAGGGGCGGCAATCAGCCCCAGCATTTT. Translated: CASSYRGGNQPQHF.